This T cell receptor (beta chain) was profiled in a study of T cells expressing NK-cell markers. This CDR3 is built from 14 residues. From its re-call of the 5' RACE reads, TCRdb lists each CDR3 protein once, without DNA. This sample's table has hundreds of thousands of distinct CDR3 sequences. The sequenced material came from blood T cells: a sorted CD56 or NKG2C T cell subset, CD4+ or CD8+ T cells, or bulk PBMC T cells (not recorded which). The V gene is TRBV21-1, the J gene TRBJ2-5; TCRdb selects TRBD1, and the lack of DNA leaves this call unchecked. TRBV21-1 is designated a pseudogene. This TCR was recovered from a man aged 18-75 years in good health. This CDR3 reads CASSKGGLKETQYF.